Reported below is one TCR beta chain. Libraries were prepared by immunoSEQ multiplex PCR; TCRdb keeps only in-frame clonotypes and omits some of them. There are over 2 million clones in the sample; 90% to 95% occur only once, and 0.13% lies in the top ten. The source of the sample is a study of shared clonotypes between healthy human individuals. Germline CDR1 SGHDT, CDR2 YYEEEE. The CDR3 has 12 residues. V was clipped by 3 bases and J by 9 bases; unmatched bases: 3. This chain uses TRBV5-6 with TRBJ2-7; 10 bases agree with TRBD1. The receptor was isolated from a man aged 18 to 30 in good health. Sequences were obtained from naive CD4+ T cells sorted from blood. Stated subset: CD45RA+ positively selected. DNA of the CDR3: TGTGCCAGCAGCTGGGACAGGGGAGTGCAGTACTTC. Its protein is CASSWDRGVQYF.